Below are 9 T cell receptor beta chains sequenced from a single sample in a study of cytomegalovirus exposure and HLA in healthy donors. With 60 Vbeta and 13 Jbeta primers, the PCR was carried out. The table came from immunoSEQ multiplex PCR; TCRdb's copy has only in-frame clones and leaves some out. This table holds approximately 93,000 clones, roughly three quarters found once. The sequenced sample consisted of PBMCs. The receptors originated from a woman between 35 and 50 years old in good health and CMV-seronegative.

The rearrangement links TRBV7-9 to TRBJ2-1; unclear D gene. V lost 1 base and J lost 9, with 7 bases in between. This CDR3 has 12 residues. Germline assignment: CDR1 SEHNR and CDR2 FQNEAQ (reference sequence). CDR3 in DNA: TGTGCCAGCAGCTTAGTACTCGGTGAGCAGTTCTTC. Protein sequence: CASSLVLGEQFF.

CDR3 sequence (DNA): TGTGCCAGCAGCTTGGCCTGGACAGGGGGCAATCAGCCCCAGCATTTT. The encoded protein is CASSLAWTGGNQPQHF. V usage is TRBV7-8 and J usage is TRBJ1-5; 9 bases line up with TRBD1. The trim removed 3 bases at V and 2 bases at J, leaving 5 bases unmatched. The CDR3 runs to 16 residues. CDR1 is SGHVS and CDR2 is FQNEAQ in the germline V gene.

This clone has a handful of counts. The chain uses TRBV5-6 and TRBJ1-4; TRBD1 agrees at 8 bases. V shed 3 bases and J 5 bases; nucleotides not matched to a gene: 6. This CDR3 is 15 amino acids long. Germline V gene sequence: CDR1 SGHDT, CDR2 YYEEEE. The CDR3 DNA follows: TGTGCCAGCAGCTCCCAGGGGGCAGGGAATGAAAAACTGTTTTTT. Its translation is CASSSQGAGNEKLFF.

The chain recombines TRBV5-1 with TRBJ2-7; a possible D gene is TRBD2 (6 bases). Germline V gene lookup returns CDR1 SGHRS and CDR2 YFSETQ. V was pared by 4 bases and J by 1 base, with 12 bases between. CDR3 size: 14 residues. The CDR3 DNA is TGCGCCAGCAGCAGCTCGGCGGGATCCTACGAGCAGTACTTC. It encodes CASSSSAGSYEQYF. Full variable domain (outside the CDR3, taken from reference TRBV5-1 and TRBJ2-7): KAGVTQTPRYLIKTRGQQVTLSCSPISGHRSVSWYQQTPGQGLQFLFEYFSETQRNKGNFPGRFSGRQFSNSRSEMNVSTLELGDSALYLCASSSSAGSYEQYFGPGTRLTVT.

This clone was found many times. The chain couples TRBV4-3 to TRBJ2-7; 9 nucleotides line up with TRBD1. Germline V gene lookup returns CDR1 LGHNA and CDR2 YSLEER. The CDR3 is made up of 14 amino acids. The V segment lost 3 bases and the J segment 7 bases; nucleotides outside the gene matches: 7. The CDR3 here is CASSQDRGWEEQYF. In DNA form, the CDR3 reads TGCGCCAGCAGCCAGGACAGGGGATGGGAAGAGCAGTACTTC.

The chain carries TRBV10-3 and TRBJ2-2; 7 bases fit TRBD1. Trimming took 10 bases from V and 1 from J; bases not matched to a gene: 9. Germline V gives CDR1 ENHRY, CDR2 SYGVKD. The CDR3 contains 15 residues. The CDR3 sequence is CATSGTERNTGELFF. CDR3 DNA: TGTGCCACCTCCGGGACAGAAAGGAACACCGGGGAGCTGTTTTTT.

Of note for this clone: This specimen includes other DNA sequences encoding the same CDR3. V gene TRBV2 combines with J gene TRBJ1-3, with 9 bases lining up with TRBD1. The CDR3 is 16 amino acids. The germline V gene has CDR1 SNHLY and CDR2 FYNNEI. J gave up 0 bases and V 6 bases, and 6 bases lay outside the gene matches. The CDR3 coding sequence is TGTGCCAGCAGCGTAGGGACAGGGACCTCTGGAAACACCATATATTTT. Protein sequence: CASSVGTGTSGNTIYF.

The rearrangement joins TRBV20-1 to TRBJ2-7; D remains ambiguous. The V gene lost 4 bases and the J gene lost 3 bases, with 7 bases spanning the gap. Germline V lookup: CDR1 DFQATT, CDR2 SNEGSKA (reference sequence). CDR3 length: 11 residues. CDR3 sequence reads: CSAINGYEQYF. DNA of the CDR3: TGCAGTGCTATTAACGGCTACGAGCAGTACTTC.

The chain recombines TRBV19 with TRBJ1-2, with D perhaps TRBD1 (5 bases). The CDR3 sequence is 16 residues long. Trimming removed 7 bases from V and 1 base from J, with 19 bases in between. CDR1 LNHDA and CDR2 SQIVND come from the germline V gene (reference sequence). CDR3 in amino acids: CASKGLFGGSNYGYTF. In nucleotides, the CDR3 is TGTGCCAGTAAAGGGCTTTTCGGGGGGAGTAACTATGGCTACACCTTC.